What follows are 9 T cell receptor beta chains derived from one specimen sequenced in a study of blood T cell repertoires in COVID-19. The table came from immunoSEQ multiplex PCR; TCRdb's copy has only in-frame clones and leaves some out. Of 390,000 or so clones listed, 86% were seen once; the top ten hold over 1.3%. The specimen sequenced was peripheral blood. These receptors all come from a woman in her 30s with active or convalescent COVID-19.

The rearrangement joins TRBV6-1 to TRBJ2-7; 10 positions match TRBD1. Unmatched junction bases numbered 9, after V lost 2 bases and J lost 2 bases. Germline-derived CDR1 and CDR2 are MNHNS and SASEGT. The length of the CDR3 is 17 residues. CDR3 in DNA: TGTGCCAGCAGTGAACCGACCGGGGACAGGGGCGCCTACGAGCAGTACTTC. Its translation: CASSEPTGDRGAYEQYF.

The sample holds one count of this clone. The V call is TRBV29-1, the J call TRBJ1-2; D not resolved. The ends were cut back, 3 bases at V and 6 bases at J, with 20 bases in the middle. CDR1 is SQVTM, CDR2 ANQGSEA, per germline. This CDR3 is 15 amino acids long. CDR3 in amino acids: CSVDSREKATDGYTF. CDR3 sequence (DNA): TGCAGCGTTGATAGTAGGGAGAAAGCAACCGATGGCTACACCTTC.

This sequence joins TRBV19 and TRBJ1-5; tentative D call: TRBD1 (6 bases). V was trimmed by 0 bases and J by 4 bases, leaving 13 bases between them. From germline, CDR1 is LNHDA and CDR2 SQIVND (reference sequence). This CDR3 region has 16 residues. The CDR3 region has the DNA TGTGCCAGTAGTATAGATAGTTGGGGGCAAAATCAGCCCCAGCATTTT. This sequence encodes CASSIDSWGQNQPQHF.

V usage is TRBV6-5 and J usage is TRBJ1-1; weak D call: TRBD1 (6 bases). The CDR3 has 10 residues. With 7 bases removed from V and 8 bases from J, the gap between germline ends came to 8 bases. Germline V gene lookup returns CDR1 MNHEY and CDR2 SVGAGI. The CDR3 DNA is TGTGCCAGCAACGGACAGGAAGCTTTCTTT. Its protein product is CASNGQEAFF.

The V gene is TRBV5-6, the J gene TRBJ1-2; tentative D call: TRBD1 (5 bases). V shed 4 bases and J shed 7 bases, with 23 bases lying between them. Germline-derived CDR1 and CDR2 are SGHDT and YYEEEE. This CDR3 is 16 amino acids long. The CDR3 nucleotides are TGTGCCAGCAGCCCCAGGGCAGAGAGTCTCGTCGGTGGCTACACCTTC. Protein sequence: CASSPRAESLVGGYTF.

The J gene is TRBJ2-5, the V gene TRBV3-1 (or the pseudogene TRBV3-2); a weak D match, TRBD2 (5 bases). Per germline, CDR1 LGHDT and CDR2 YNNKEL (reference sequence). The ends were cut back, 0 bases at V and 2 bases at J, with 13 bases in the middle. CDR3 size: 16 residues. The CDR3 protein is CASSQEGLPLQETQYF. In DNA form, the CDR3 reads TGTGCCAGCAGCCAAGAAGGACTGCCTTTACAAGAGACCCAGTACTTC.

The chain combines TRBV7-6 with TRBJ1-2; D is ambiguous. Trimming removed 5 bases at V and 8 bases at J, with 15 bases between. CDR3 length: 13 residues. Germline-derived CDR1 and CDR2 are SGHVS and FNYEAQ. The CDR3 DNA is TGTGCCAGCAGCCCGCCGGACTGGGCCGGCTACACCTTC. Its translation is CASSPPDWAGYTF.

The chain joins TRBV6-5 to TRBJ2-7; TRBD1 agrees at 8 bases. V was pared by 8 bases and J by 4 bases, with 10 bases of the junction left unmatched. The germline V gene encodes CDR1 MNHEY and CDR2 SVGAGI. There are 14 residues in the CDR3. CDR3 residues: CASLTGEFWYEQYF. DNA for the CDR3: TGTGCCAGCCTGACAGGGGAATTTTGGTACGAGCAGTACTTC.

This sequence joins TRBV25-1 and TRBJ1-2; no clear D. CDR3 size: 14 residues. Per the germline V gene, CDR1 is MGHDK and CDR2 is SYGVNS. The V end was cut by 4 bases, the J end by 2 bases, with 11 bases between. CDR3 sequence: CASSVPGTNYGYTF. The CDR3, as DNA: TGTGCCAGCAGTGTACCGGGAACGAACTATGGCTACACCTTC.